This T cell receptor beta chain emerged from a study of regulatory T cells in long-lasting Graves disease (dated by TCRdb to about 2021). A note on the overall study: Patients with newly diagnosed Graves' disease had been on antithyroid drugs for under 3 months. Patients with persistent Graves' disease were compared with patients with newly diagnosed Graves' disease using TCR sequencing and RNA sequencing of peripheral blood. A total of around 35 samples underwent TCR sequencing: some 13 from persistent and some 20 from newly diagnosed Graves' disease patients. The study took place in China and was registered as a clinical trial.

Inclusive of the bounding cysteine and phenylalanine, the CDR3 is 15 residues long. The read is trimmed to its CDR3 DNA, 45 bases read in frame from base 1. From the germline V gene (reference sequence), CDR1 is SEHNR and CDR2 is FQNEAQ. Relative to germline, V is missing 5 bases and J is missing 4 bases, with 7 bases of the junction outside any gene match. To prepare the library, multiplex PCR was applied. The sample was run on an Illumina HiSeq 4000. CDR3 regions were amplified by Arm-PCR with iRepertoire HTBI primers to construct TCR beta libraries. PCR products were gel purified before sequencing. The paper's data handling went like this. Gene usage analysis of CDR3 amino acid clonotypes relied on the roughly 60 TRBV and 14 TRBJ segments identified across samples. COPE and FqMerger were used to merge the filtered high-quality paired reads into contigs. Contigs were aligned with BLAST to IMGT TRBV, TRBD and TRBJ reference genes, and CDR3 was defined per IMGT. Clonotypes above 0.1% frequency were classified as highly expanded clones. Shannon entropy served as the measure of repertoire diversity, while the Gini coefficient captured V-J evenness. A clonotype found in more than one individual was treated as public. TCRdb itself trimmed the public reads at Q25 with fastp, ran MiXCR and retained productive beta chains. Each record represents a unique CDR3 protein, reported with the most common genes and DNA among its rows. The V and J calls and clone size come from TCRdb's table, not from the authors' own analysis. The sample records about 200,000 distinct CDR3 sequences, roughly a fifth of which are singletons. 12% of the sample is taken by the ten largest.

This clonotype was seen a handful of times. The specificity of this receptor is unknown. No per-base quality is available; no much larger clone lies one base away. What the work shows at the level of the full study, not this receptor alone: Persistent Graves' disease patients showed lower TCR Shannon entropy and fewer highly expanded clones than newly diagnosed patients, suggesting clonal expansion. Peripheral blood alone was examined, since thyroid tissue, which constituted the primary lesion, could not be accessed. Sequencing and analysis were restricted to the TCR beta chain. Persistent patients shared more public clonotypes among themselves (2,741) than newly diagnosed patients did (more than 950). Preferential use of TRBV28, TRBJ1-2 and TRBJ2-5 was observed in persistent disease, whereas TRBV20-1 and TRBJ2-1 were favored in newly diagnosed disease. The authors noted that the small sample size was a limitation that may lower accuracy.

This sample's time point label indicates: newly diagnosed GD, antithyroid drugs for less than 3 months. For both TCR sequencing and RNA sequencing, RNA was extracted from PBMCs in TRIzol. Graves' disease was diagnosed according to American Thyroid Association guidelines. Patients for the study were recruited at an endocrinology department in Xi'an, China. From each patient, approximately 9 milliliters of peripheral blood was collected into an EDTA anticoagulant tube. Ficoll Paque Plus density gradient separation was used to isolate PBMCs, and no further T cell sorting was done. An Agilent 2100 Bioanalyzer and agarose gel were used to assess RNA quality, and a NanoDrop 2000 was used to measure RNA concentration. The sample was also reused in another study, on T cells in Graves' hyperthyroidism and ophthalmopathy. According to the second study: A patient counted as having stable Graves' hyperthyroidism if no progression to ophthalmopathy occurred over 18 months of follow-up. The hyperthyroidism patients were between 18 and 65 years old and newly diagnosed, with a disease duration of less than 2 months. Any patient with an uncontrolled infection, another autoimmune disease, pregnancy or lactation was excluded. Clinical symptoms, serum thyroxine and TRAb, thyroid ultrasound, and orbital computed tomography formed the basis for the diagnoses. A first-round RT-PCR of the TCR CDR3 used the HTBI primer set with the Qiagen OneStep RT-PCR kit. Most expanded thyroid clonotypes (frequency above 0.001) were also detected in blood, suggesting blood repertoires may reflect thyroid immune responses. In cross-validation, a model built on a 13 V-J signature told ophthalmopathy apart from stable hyperthyroidism with 87.88% sensitivity and approximately 81% specificity, and in testing the same model reached 80%/75%. In validation, progression to ophthalmopathy was predicted by the model with nearly 71% sensitivity and about 72% specificity, a median of about 6.8 months before onset. A discovery cohort of about a hundred patients, approximately 45 with Graves' ophthalmopathy and approximately 55 with stable Graves' hyperthyroidism, was used to find distinguishing TCR V-J signatures. An independent validation cohort of about 20 hyperthyroidism patients and about 15 patients who later progressed to ophthalmopathy tested prospective prediction of ophthalmopathy. The approximately 90 discovery patients were randomly split 7:3 into training and test sets. The study also compared thyroid tissue and blood T-cell repertoires from several Graves' hyperthyroidism patients. After blood sampling, hyperthyroidism patients were treated with methimazole at a starting dose of 30 mg daily, and ophthalmopathy patients were treated with high-dose intravenous methylprednisolone. Libraries were constructed in a second round of multiplex PCR, after which size selection and purification were performed. Paired-end sequencing of the libraries was performed with 100 bp reads on an Illumina HiSeq2000. SOAPnuke was used to process the raw data, throwing out any read that contained adapters or uncalled bases, had a mean Phred below 15, or lacked an exact constant-primer or identifier match. COPE v1.2.5 was used to merge the high-quality paired reads, and each unique nucleotide sequence was defined as a clonotype. MiTCR v1.1 was used to align the clonotypes against IMGT TRBV, TRBD and TRBJ reference segments. Analysis was restricted to V-J combinations with a frequency above 0.0001, which covered roughly 99% of repertoires. A TCS score was defined as the ratio of F50 (clonal expansion) to E x V (chaos), with BLOSUM62-based TCRdist applied between CDR3 peptides within each V-J. Welch's t-statistics and random forest reduced around 520 V-J features to about 12, which were used in a naive Bayes classifier (R e1071). No statistical method was used to set the sample size in advance, and investigators knew the group allocation. According to the paper, TCR Vbeta CDR3 sequencing was carried out on more than 120 peripheral blood samples, which came from under 50 ophthalmopathy, around 75 hyperthyroidism and roughly 17 progressor patients.

The V gene is TRBV7-9 and the J gene is TRBJ1-2; TRBD1 lines up with 10 middle nucleotides. The receptor's source is a woman under 40 with Graves disease. Donor details come from another sample of the same person, matched by shared clones. The source was peripheral blood mononuclear cells (PBMCs), collected at new diagnosis, from a patient treated with antithyroid drugs. In nucleotide form, the sequence is TGTGCCAGCAGCGCCTGGGACAGGGGATCCTATGGCTACACCTTC. Its protein product is CASSAWDRGSYGYTF.